The clone carrying this TCR beta chain came up a few times. The trim removed 3 bases at V and 8 bases at J, leaving 6 bases unmatched. The CDR3 loop spans 13 amino acids. In germline, CDR1 is LNHNV, CDR2 YYDKDF (reference sequence). This entry is derived from a study of T-cell memory formation after mild COVID-19. TCRdb re-called the 5' RACE reads through MiXCR, storing one row per CDR3 protein. Of about 390,000 distinct CDR3 sequences in the sample, roughly 20% are singletons; the top ten hold around 12%. Specimen: PBMCs or a T cell subset sorted from them (not recorded which). The source of this sequence is an adult woman who had mild COVID-19 (a few samples of this study predate the infection). Cell type and time point are not known. This chain connects TRBV15 to TRBJ1-2; 7 nucleotides line up with TRBD1. DNA for the CDR3: TGTGCCACCAGCAGCAGGGGGACGGGAGGCTACACCTTC. Amino acids: CATSSRGTGGYTF. The entire variable domain, with the rest obtained from reference TRBV15 and TRBJ1-2, is as follows: DAMVIQNPRYQVTQFGKPVTLSCSQTLNHNVMYWYQQKSSQAPKLLFHYYDKDFNNEADTPDNFQSRRPNTSFCFLDIRSPGLGDTAMYLCATSSRGTGGYTFGSGTRLTVV.